Shown below are 26 T cell receptor beta chains from a single sample sequenced in a study of blood T cell repertoires in COVID-19. Generated by immunoSEQ multiplex PCR, the TCRdb table keeps only in-frame clones and is missing some. In the table there are more than 200,000 clones, about 80% of which are singletons. Sequenced sample: peripheral blood. These TCRs come from a woman aged 40 to 49 with active or convalescent COVID-19.

The chain recombines TRBV24-1 with TRBJ1-1, with TRBD1 matching over 10 bases. The CDR3 length is 12 residues. Germline lookup yields CDR1 KGHDR and CDR2 SFDVKD. The V segment lost 9 bases and the J segment 5 bases; nucleotides outside the gene matches: 2. The CDR3 DNA is TGTGCCACCGGGACAGGGGTAACTGAAGCTTTCTTT. This translates into CATGTGVTEAFF.

V usage is TRBV11-3 and J usage is TRBJ1-6; 9 bases are shared with TRBD1. Germline V gene sequence: CDR1 SGHNT, CDR2 YENEEA. V was pared by 1 base and J by 7 bases, with 8 bases of the junction left unmatched. The CDR3 loop spans 17 amino acids. The CDR3 DNA sequence: TGTGCCAGCAGCTTAGGACTCTCCGGGACAGGGAATTCACCCCTCCACTTT. Translated: CASSLGLSGTGNSPLHF.

V and J are TRBV4-1 and TRBJ2-3; D may be TRBD2 (6 bases). Germline lookup yields CDR1 MGHRA and CDR2 YSYEKL. The CDR3 runs 16 residues. V lost 0 bases, J lost 4 bases, and 14 bases lay in between. The CDR3 DNA reads as TGCGCCAGCAGCCAAGATACGCAGGGAGGACCAGATACGCAGTATTTT. Protein sequence: CASSQDTQGGPDTQYF.

The chain has TRBV24-1 and TRBJ2-7; D possibly corresponds to TRBD1 (5 bases). Germline assignment: CDR1 KGHDR and CDR2 SFDVKD. CDR3 length: 15 amino acids. Trimming took 3 bases from V and 2 from J, leaving 13 bases between them. The CDR3 here is CATSDAGKGTYEQYF. The CDR3 nucleotides are TGTGCCACCAGTGATGCAGGGAAGGGGACCTACGAGCAGTACTTC.

CDR3 sequence (DNA): TGTGCCAGCAGTACGACAGCCCCGGGAGCTTTCTTT. Translating gives CASSTTAPGAFF. V usage is TRBV28 and J usage is TRBJ1-1; perhaps TRBD1 as D (5 bases). The V end was cut by 5 bases, the J end by 10 bases, with 14 bases between. The CDR3 length is 12 residues. Germline assignment: CDR1 MDHEN and CDR2 SYDVKM. Full variable domain (outside the CDR3, taken from reference TRBV28 and TRBJ1-1): DVKVTQSSRYLVKRTGEKVFLECVQDMDHENMFWYRQDPGLGLRLIYFSYDVKMKEKGDIPEGYSVSREKKERFSLILESASTNQTSMYLCASSTTAPGAFFGQGTRLTVV.

This sequence joins TRBV25-1 and TRBJ1-2; tentative D call: TRBD1 (5 bases). The CDR3 extends over 17 amino acids. V lost 0 bases and J 7 bases, leaving 21 bases between the germline ends. The V gene's germline CDR1 is MGHDK and CDR2 SYGVNS. CDR3 nucleotides: TGTGCCAGCAGTGAATACCTTGGGCAGCCGGGTCAGGGTGGCTACACCTTC. Translation: CASSEYLGQPGQGGYTF.

V usage is TRBV3-1 (or the pseudogene TRBV3-2) and J usage is TRBJ2-7; 8 bases match TRBD2. The CDR3 has 13 amino acids. V gave up 0 bases and J gave up 6 bases; unmatched junction bases: 1. CDR1 is LGHDT, CDR2 YNNKEL, per germline (reference sequence). The CDR3 bases are TGTGCCAGCAGCCAAGATGCGGGGGGCGAGCAGTACTTC. Protein: CASSQDAGGEQYF.

The rearrangement joins TRBV10-3 to TRBJ1-2, with D hard to call. Between the trimmed V and J ends, which lost 0 bases and 0 bases, there was a span of 11 bases. The length of the CDR3 is 16 residues. Germline CDR1 ENHRY, CDR2 SYGVKD. The CDR3 here is CAISESKATANYGYTF. The DNA of the CDR3 is TGTGCCATCAGTGAGTCTAAGGCAACAGCTAACTATGGCTACACCTTC.

The genes are TRBV6-5 and TRBJ2-7; D perhaps matches TRBD2 (6 bases). Trimming took 7 bases from V and 3 from J, leaving 13 bases between them. CDR1 is MNHEY, CDR2 SVGAGI, per germline. The CDR3 is made up of 13 amino acids. The CDR3 region is CASMGSGYYEQYF. CDR3 DNA: TGTGCCAGCATGGGTAGCGGCTACTACGAGCAGTACTTC.

This clone has only a few counts. Here the CDR3 reads CASSIQGANEKLFF. CDR3 DNA: TGTGCCAGTAGTATTCAGGGGGCTAATGAAAAACTGTTTTTT. The V call is TRBV19, the J call TRBJ1-4; 7 bases match TRBD1. The length of the CDR3 is 14 residues. Looked up from germline, CDR1 is LNHDA and CDR2 is SQIVND (reference sequence). The junction had 1 base not matched to a gene; V was cut back by 3 bases and J by 3 bases. Full variable domain (rest looked up from reference TRBV19 and TRBJ1-4): DGGITQSPKYLFRKEGQNVTLSCEQNLNHDAMYWYRQDPGQGLRLIYYSQIVNDFQKGDIAEGYSVSREKKESFPLTVTSAQKNPTAFYLCASSIQGANEKLFFGSGTQLSVL.

The chain combines TRBV30 with TRBJ2-1; D is unresolved. The CDR3 has 17 residues. Trimming cost V 1 base and J 1 base, with 17 bases left between them. Germline CDR1 is GTSNPN and CDR2 is SVGIG (reference sequence). In DNA, the CDR3 is TGTGCCTGGAGTGGAGGTTCGCTCGCGCTTTCCTACAATGAGCAGTTCTTC. Translation: CAWSGGSLALSYNEQFF.

This clone came up a few times. The V and J genes are TRBV29-1 and TRBJ1-3; TRBD1 aligns across 7 bases. The germline V gene has CDR1 SQVTM and CDR2 ANQGSEA. V lost 6 bases and J lost 4; bases outside the gene matches: 9. This CDR3 contains 14 residues. CDR3 nucleotides: TGCAGCGTAAAGACAGGGCCCGGAGGAAACACCATATATTTT. Protein: CSVKTGPGGNTIYF.

This chain's CDR3 is CASSSTGTRQYF. CDR3 DNA sequence: TGTGCCAGCAGCTCAACAGGGACAAGGCAGTATTTT. V gene TRBV7-8 combines with J gene TRBJ2-3, with D possibly being TRBD1 (6 bases). Per the germline V gene, CDR1 is SGHVS and CDR2 is FQNEAQ. CDR3 length: 12 residues. The V end lost 4 bases, the J end lost 11 bases, and 13 bases lay between the germline ends.

V and J are TRBV24-1 and TRBJ2-7; D possibly corresponds to TRBD1 (6 bases). CDR3 length: 14 residues. The V end was cut by 8 bases, the J end by 5 bases, with 18 bases between. Germline CDR1 reads KGHDR; CDR2 reads SFDVKD. CDR3: CATNPGTTFDEQYF. The CDR3 nucleotides read TGTGCCACCAACCCCGGGACAACGTTCGACGAGCAGTACTTC.

V usage is TRBV29-1 and J usage is TRBJ1-2, with TRBD1 matching over 10 bases. The J segment lost 3 bases and the V segment lost 3 bases, leaving 10 bases of the junction unmatched. Per germline, CDR1 SQVTM and CDR2 ANQGSEA. There are 16 residues in the CDR3. The DNA for the CDR3 is TGCAGCGTTGATGCGATTCCCGGGACAGGGGACTATGGCTACACCTTC. It yields the protein CSVDAIPGTGDYGYTF. The full variable domain, completed using reference TRBV29-1 and TRBJ1-2, is SAVISQKPSRDICQRGTSLTIQCQVDSQVTMMFWYRQQPGQSLTLIATANQGSEATYESGFVIDKFPISRPNLTFSTLTVSNMSPEDSSIYLCSVDAIPGTGDYGYTFGSGTRLTVV.

This clone was seen a handful of times. The rearrangement uses TRBV6-5 and TRBJ2-7, with TRBD1 matching over 9 bases. The CDR3 sequence is 14 residues long. Germline V gene lookup returns CDR1 MNHEY and CDR2 SVGAGI. J was trimmed by 3 bases and V by 4 bases; bases with no gene match: 4. The CDR3 reads CASSWGQGIYEQYF. As DNA, the CDR3 is TGTGCCAGCAGTTGGGGACAGGGAATCTACGAGCAGTACTTC.

The genes are TRBV30 and TRBJ2-7; D is ambiguous. V was shortened by 2 bases and J by 3 bases, with 14 bases between the two germline ends. Germline CDR1 reads GTSNPN; CDR2 reads SVGIG (reference sequence). The CDR3 runs to 14 residues. The CDR3 here is CAWSTLTTYYEQYF. Here the CDR3 DNA reads TGTGCCTGGAGTACATTGACAACCTACTACGAGCAGTACTTC.

The gene calls are TRBV6-2 or TRBV6-3 and TRBJ1-2; D is possibly TRBD1 (5 bases). Trimming cost V 6 bases and J 2 bases, with 13 bases left between them. From germline, CDR1 is MNHEY and CDR2 SVGEGT. CDR3 length: 14 amino acids. CDR3 region: CASSRTPTNYGYTF. The CDR3 region has the DNA TGTGCCAGCAGCCGGACACCAACCAACTATGGCTACACCTTC.

The chain uses TRBV6-2 or TRBV6-3 and TRBJ1-3, with 10 bases fitting TRBD1. This CDR3 has 16 amino acids. CDR1 is MNHEY and CDR2 is SVGEGT in the germline V gene. V shed 5 bases, J shed 4 bases, and the junction held 8 bases outside the gene matches. This CDR3 reads CASSRAGTGAGNTIYF. CDR3 in DNA: TGTGCCAGCAGTCGCGCCGGGACAGGGGCCGGAAACACCATATATTTT.

The chain links TRBV28 to TRBJ1-3; weak D call: TRBD1 (5 bases). The V end lost 11 bases, the J end lost 0 bases, and 14 bases lay between the germline ends. The CDR3 sequence is 14 residues long. CDR1 is MDHEN and CDR2 is SYDVKM in the germline V gene. The DNA for the CDR3 is TGTGCCGCGGGTGGGGGGAACTCTGGAAACACCATATATTTT. This sequence encodes CAAGGGNSGNTIYF.

This clone was detected once. The V call is TRBV7-3, the J call TRBJ1-1, with 8 bases that match TRBD1. The CDR3 is made up of 14 amino acids. V lost 2 bases and J lost 2; bases outside the gene matches: 1. The germline V gene has CDR1 SGHTA and CDR2 FQGTGA. The CDR3 loop is CASSLPGGNTEAFF. As DNA, the CDR3 is TGTGCCAGCAGCTTACCAGGGGGCAACACTGAAGCTTTCTTT.

The chain combines TRBV5-1 with TRBJ1-2, with a weak D call TRBD1 (5 bases). Germline V lookup: CDR1 SGHRS, CDR2 YFSETQ. V was shortened by 3 bases and J by 1 base, with 10 bases between the two germline ends. CDR3 size: 14 residues. CDR3: CASSSGTFNYGYTF. The CDR3 bases are TGCGCCAGCAGCTCCGGGACTTTTAACTATGGCTACACCTTC.

The rearrangement uses TRBV28 and TRBJ1-4; 7 bases align to TRBD1. The length of the CDR3 is 16 residues. V shed 6 bases, J shed 5 bases, and the junction held 12 bases outside the gene matches. CDR1 is MDHEN, CDR2 SYDVKM, per germline. CDR3 sequence reads: CASSRPLQGGNEKLFF. The CDR3 bases are TGTGCCAGCAGCAGGCCCCTTCAGGGGGGAAATGAAAAACTGTTTTTT.

This clone was detected only once. This chain joins TRBV3-1 (or the pseudogene TRBV3-2) and TRBJ2-1; 11 bases are shared with TRBD1. Germline V lookup: CDR1 LGHDT, CDR2 YNNKEL (reference sequence). The ends lost 4 bases at V and 8 bases at J; junction bases unmatched: 4. There are 14 residues in the CDR3. CDR3 sequence (DNA): TGTGCCAGCAGCCCGGGACAGGGGGTCGATGAGCAGTTCTTC. Its translation is CASSPGQGVDEQFF.

This clone was recorded only once. J is TRBJ2-7 and V is TRBV11-1; possible D gene TRBD1, 6 bases. The CDR3 spans 14 residues. The ends were cut back, 2 bases at V and 2 bases at J, with 10 bases in the middle. Germline V lookup: CDR1 SGHAT, CDR2 FQDESV (reference sequence). For the CDR3, the DNA is TGTGCCAGCAGCTTAAGGGACACAACCTACGAGCAGTACTTC. It yields the protein CASSLRDTTYEQYF. The full variable domain, completed using reference TRBV11-1 and TRBJ2-7, is EAEVAQSPRYKITEKSQAVAFWCDPISGHATLYWYRQILGQGPELLVQFQDESVVDDSQLPKDRFSAERLKGVDSTLKIQPAELGDSAMYLCASSLRDTTYEQYFGPGTRLTVT.

The chain couples TRBV24-1 to TRBJ1-3, with a possible D match to TRBD1 (6 bases). Germline V gives CDR1 KGHDR, CDR2 SFDVKD. V was cut by 4 bases and J by 5 bases, with 14 bases left in between. This CDR3 is built from 15 residues. In DNA form, the CDR3 reads TGTGCCACCAGTGAACCCAGGGGCGGTAGAAACACCATATATTTT. Protein product: CATSEPRGGRNTIYF.